The sequence of this TCR beta chain was determined in a study of blood T cells in healthy people across ages. As to this clonotype: Its antigen is as yet unknown.

Study-wide results and caveats: Naive T cell percentage strongly correlated with TCR beta diversity.

The second PCR ran roughly 6 to 11 cycles with a sample-barcoded 5' primer and J-beta primers. Each of the cDNA molecules was tagged by a template-switch adaptor with 12 random nucleotides. TCRdb independently ran MiXCR on the 5' RACE reads; one entry per CDR3 protein. Of approximately 1.5 million distinct CDR3 sequences in the sample, approximately 39% were seen once. Each sample provided at least 5.5 micrograms of extracted total RNA. The material sequenced was blood. This TCR derives from a young woman in good health.

CDR3 bases: TGCGCCAGCAGCTCGAACCCCCCGGGACTAGCGGAAGAGACCCAGTACTTC. Its translation is CASSSNPPGLAEETQYF. The chain links TRBV5-1 to TRBJ2-5, with TRBD2 matching 11 bases. This CDR3 comprises 17 residues. J lost 3 bases, V lost 3 bases, and 10 bases had no gene match. Germline assignment: CDR1 SGHRS and CDR2 YFSETQ.